Each of the 5 T cell receptor beta chains below was sequenced from the same sample in a study of chemoradiotherapy in HPV16-positive cancers (dated by TCRdb to between 2021 and 2022). Libraries were constructed by the immunoSEQ multiplex PCR assay. What TCRdb holds here is the immuneACCESS table cut down to in-frame rearrangements. Part of the clones is not present; checked against another copy, under half of the missing clones reflect an unresolved V gene, and the others are unexplained. This sample has approximately 8,300 clones in its table, and more than 75% of those were observed once. The ten biggest clones cover about 3% of the sample. The source material was tumor tissue, sampled from a patient who underwent chemoradiotherapy. The receptors stem from a human donor with HPV-associated anogenital cancer.

The J gene is TRBJ1-5, the V gene TRBV19; 7 bases fit TRBD1. Germline-derived CDR1 and CDR2 are LNHDA and SQIVND (reference sequence). With V trimmed by 6 bases and J by 2 bases, 10 bases remained unmatched. The CDR3 covers 16 residues. The CDR3 sequence is CASSRGRTGGNQPQHF. The CDR3, as DNA: TGTGCCAGTAGCCGAGGGCGAACAGGGGGCAATCAGCCCCAGCATTTT.

Only a few counts were recorded for this clone. The rearrangement uses TRBV28 and TRBJ1-2, with 7 bases that match TRBD1. The CDR3 has 15 amino acids. J was trimmed by 4 bases and V by 5 bases; bases with no gene match: 10. Germline CDR1 MDHEN, CDR2 SYDVKM. The CDR3 sequence: CASSPTGDPLYGYTF. In nucleotides, the CDR3 is TGTGCCAGCAGTCCTACAGGGGATCCCCTCTATGGCTACACCTTC.

This clone was seen a handful of times. This chain uses TRBV9 with TRBJ2-7, with 7 bases identical to TRBD2. Germline V lookup: CDR1 SGDLS, CDR2 YYNGEE. Trimming took 10 bases from V and 5 from J; bases not matched to a gene: 9. This CDR3 is built from 12 residues. In DNA, the CDR3 is TGTGCCTCGGGAAGGGAGGGAAACGAGCAGTACTTC. Protein sequence: CASGREGNEQYF.

The chain links TRBV11-2 to TRBJ1-2; TRBD1 matches at 9 bases. This CDR3 comprises 15 residues. From germline, CDR1 is SGHAT and CDR2 FQNNGV. V dropped 3 bases and J dropped 4; count of bases not matched to a gene: 6. The CDR3 sequence: CASSLGTGSSYGYTF. CDR3 nucleotide sequence: TGTGCCAGCAGCTTGGGGACAGGGTCTAGCTATGGCTACACCTTC.

V gene TRBV28 combines with J gene TRBJ2-3; D is perhaps TRBD2 (6 bases). CDR1 MDHEN and CDR2 SYDVKM come from the germline V gene. The ends were cut back, 6 bases at V and 8 bases at J, with 21 bases in the middle. The CDR3 totals 15 residues. The CDR3 region has the DNA TGTGCCAGCAGAAGGAGACTAGTGATGGACGTTACGCAGTATTTT. Its protein product is CASRRRLVMDVTQYF.